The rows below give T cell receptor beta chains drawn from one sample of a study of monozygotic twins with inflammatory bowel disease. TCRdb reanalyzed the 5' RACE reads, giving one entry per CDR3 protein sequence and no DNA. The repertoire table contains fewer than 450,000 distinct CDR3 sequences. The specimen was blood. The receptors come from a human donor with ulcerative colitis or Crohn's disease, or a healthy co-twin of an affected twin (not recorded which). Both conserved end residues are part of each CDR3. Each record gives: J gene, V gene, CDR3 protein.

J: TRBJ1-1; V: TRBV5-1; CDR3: CASSLEQGAGTEAFF
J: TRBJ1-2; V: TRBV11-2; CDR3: CAGGRTIREGSINYGYTF
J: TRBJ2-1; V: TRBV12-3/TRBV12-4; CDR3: CASSLKSSGDYNEQFF
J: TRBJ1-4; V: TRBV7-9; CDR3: CASSFNRGNEKLFF
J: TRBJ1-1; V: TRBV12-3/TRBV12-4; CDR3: CASSFARWEAFF
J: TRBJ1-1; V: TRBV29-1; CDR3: CSVEGSGGWTGAFF
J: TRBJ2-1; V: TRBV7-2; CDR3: CASSLGAGLGFNEQFF
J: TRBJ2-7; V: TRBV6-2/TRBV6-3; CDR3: CASSNYPEVFGHEQYF
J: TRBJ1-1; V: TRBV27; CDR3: CASSGRGAINTEAFF
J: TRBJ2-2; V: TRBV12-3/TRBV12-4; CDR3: CASSIRTGGATGELFF
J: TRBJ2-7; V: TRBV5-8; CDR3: CASSRLRFPYEQYF
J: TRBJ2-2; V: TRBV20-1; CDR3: CSAREGWGGGTGELFF
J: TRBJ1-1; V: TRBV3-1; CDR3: CASSLGPVTEAFF
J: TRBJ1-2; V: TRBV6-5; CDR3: CASSYERINYGYTF
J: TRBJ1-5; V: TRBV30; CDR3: CAWSAGPNQPQHF
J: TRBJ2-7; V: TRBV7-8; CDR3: CASSLGRGPASEQYF
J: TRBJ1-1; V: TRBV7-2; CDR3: CASTETFGLYTEAFF
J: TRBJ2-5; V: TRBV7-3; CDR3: CASSHSGTKETQYF
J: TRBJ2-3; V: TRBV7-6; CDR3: CASSPAGVGTDTQYF
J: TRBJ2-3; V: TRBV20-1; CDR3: CSARGRGIPSTDTQYF
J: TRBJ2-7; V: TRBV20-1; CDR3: CSARPSGGARSLDF
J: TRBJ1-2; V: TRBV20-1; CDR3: CSARGTGGVDGYTF
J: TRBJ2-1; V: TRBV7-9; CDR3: CASSLSTGSNEQFF
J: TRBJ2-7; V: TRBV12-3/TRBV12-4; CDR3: CASTPLGRGINEQYF
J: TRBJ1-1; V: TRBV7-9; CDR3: CASSLGPPGLRVFF
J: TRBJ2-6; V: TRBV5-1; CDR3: CASSLRHPQDRIRSGANVLTF
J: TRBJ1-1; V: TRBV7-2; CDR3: CASSLSLSGQGREAFF
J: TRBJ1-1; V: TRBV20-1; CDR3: CSASEGGDTEAFF
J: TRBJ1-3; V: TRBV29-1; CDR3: CSVGLSIGNTIYF
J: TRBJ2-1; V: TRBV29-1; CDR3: CSVVSHNEQFF
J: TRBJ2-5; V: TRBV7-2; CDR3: CASSLGGSGFAETQYF
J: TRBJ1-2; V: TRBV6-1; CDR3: CASRDTLAVSYGYTF
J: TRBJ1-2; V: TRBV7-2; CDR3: CASSPGGQASNYGYTF
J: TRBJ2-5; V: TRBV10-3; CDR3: CAISDSLQGETQYF
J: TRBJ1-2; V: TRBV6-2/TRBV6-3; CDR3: CASSYGQLYGYTF
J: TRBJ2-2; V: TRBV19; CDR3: CASSISIGNTGELFF
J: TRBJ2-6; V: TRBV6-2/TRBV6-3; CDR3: CASSYLSPGQGYSGANVLTF
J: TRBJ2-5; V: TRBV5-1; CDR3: CASSLVAGGLGETQYF
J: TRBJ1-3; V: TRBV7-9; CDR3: CASSPSGLSGNTIYF
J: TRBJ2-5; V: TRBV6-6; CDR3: CASAGGGLQETQYF
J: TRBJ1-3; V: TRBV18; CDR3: CASSPSSGGGLTSGNTIYF
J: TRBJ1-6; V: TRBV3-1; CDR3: CASSRLYYNSPLHF
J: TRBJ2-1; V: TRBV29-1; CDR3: CSVYSGGADEQFF
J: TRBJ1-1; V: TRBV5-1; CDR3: CASSPTGVETEAFF
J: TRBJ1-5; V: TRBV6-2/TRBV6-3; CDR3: CASSPPAGERPQHF
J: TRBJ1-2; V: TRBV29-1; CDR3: CSVQGDGGYTF
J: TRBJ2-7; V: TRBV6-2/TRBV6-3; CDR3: CASRPPGTGGSDEQYF
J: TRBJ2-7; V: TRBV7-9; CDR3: CASSLWGADIYEQYF
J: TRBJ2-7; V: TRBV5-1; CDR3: CASSFGNSYSYEQYF
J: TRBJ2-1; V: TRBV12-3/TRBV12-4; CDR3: CASSPAGYNEQFF
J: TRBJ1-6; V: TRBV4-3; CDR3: CASSQDRGEGSPLHF
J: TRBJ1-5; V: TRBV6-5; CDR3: CASSTSRQPQHF
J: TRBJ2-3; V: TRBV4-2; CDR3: CASSQAGSGLITDTQYF
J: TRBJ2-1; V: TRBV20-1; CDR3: CSAQGTAIRGNFF